Each of the 19 T cell receptor beta chains below was sequenced from the same sample in a study of naive CD8 T cells in extremely preterm neonates. The data were produced by immunoSEQ multiplex PCR, yet TCRdb's version contains in-frame clones alone and is incomplete. The repertoire includes about 4,000 clones, roughly 97% of them detected once, and 0.65% to 0.9% sits in the top ten. The material sequenced was naive CD8+ T cells from blood. These receptors originate from a human donor in good health.

This chain links TRBV2 with TRBJ1-2; 9 bases agree with TRBD1. CDR1 SNHLY and CDR2 FYNNEI come from the germline V gene. The J segment lost 6 bases and the V segment lost 5 bases, leaving 10 bases of the junction unmatched. The CDR3 length is 15 residues. CDR3 sequence (DNA): TGTGCCAGCAGTACTACCGACAGGGGGTTGGATGGCTACACCTTC. Its protein is CASSTTDRGLDGYTF.

The V call is TRBV6-5, the J call TRBJ1-6; 7 bases are a match to TRBD1. The CDR3 length is 15 residues. Germline trimming cut 5 bases from V and 7 bases from J; bases unmatched to any gene: 8. The V gene's germline CDR1 is MNHEY and CDR2 SVGAGI. The CDR3 protein is CASSAGTAKNSPLHF. CDR3 coding DNA: TGTGCCAGCAGTGCCGGGACAGCTAAAAATTCACCCCTCCACTTT.

CDR3 region: CASSVTGNTEAFF. CDR3 bases: TGTGCCAGTAGTGTAACAGGGAACACTGAAGCTTTCTTT. This sequence joins TRBV19 and TRBJ1-1; weak D call: TRBD1 (5 bases). Per the germline V gene, CDR1 is LNHDA and CDR2 is SQIVND (reference sequence). Trimming took off 5 bases at V and 1 base at J, with 8 bases between the two ends. CDR3 length: 13 amino acids.

The genes are TRBV2 and TRBJ2-1; maybe TRBD2 (6 bases). This CDR3 comprises 14 residues. Germline V lookup: CDR1 SNHLY, CDR2 FYNNEI. V shed 7 bases and J shed 7 bases, with 17 bases lying between them. The CDR3 sequence: CASTPEGAGNEQFF. The DNA for the CDR3 is TGTGCCAGCACGCCCGAAGGTGCGGGGAATGAGCAGTTCTTC.

The chain recombines TRBV7-2 with TRBJ1-6; possible D gene TRBD1, 5 bases. The CDR3 sequence is 11 residues long. Trimming shortened V by 1 base and J by 15 bases, and 7 bases separated the two germline ends. Looked up from germline, CDR1 is SGHTA and CDR2 is FQGNSA. The CDR3 region is CASSLGDYLHF. In nucleotides, the CDR3 is TGTGCCAGCAGCTTAGGGGACTACCTCCACTTT.

The chain combines TRBV7-2 with TRBJ2-5; 10 positions agree with TRBD2. Germline V lookup: CDR1 SGHTA, CDR2 FQGNSA. V shed 2 bases, J shed 5 bases, and the junction held 8 bases outside the gene matches. The CDR3 is 16 residues long. CDR3 protein: CASSLFLAGVLETQYF. For the CDR3, the DNA is TGTGCCAGCAGCTTATTTCTAGCGGGGGTTTTGGAGACCCAGTACTTC. Looking up the rest from reference TRBV7-2 and TRBJ2-5 gives the full variable domain: GAGVSQSPSNKVTEKGKDVELRCDPISGHTALYWYRQSLGQGLEFLIYFQGNSAPDKSGLPSDRFSAERTGGSVSTLTIQRTQQEDSAVYLCASSLFLAGVLETQYFGPGTRLLVL.

The chain employs TRBV10-1 and TRBJ1-6; possible D gene TRBD1, 6 bases. Germline CDR1 reads WNHNN; CDR2 reads SYGVQD (reference sequence). V was shortened by 9 bases and J by 5 bases, with 11 bases between the two germline ends. The CDR3 is made up of 13 amino acids. The CDR3, as DNA: TGCGCCAGTGCACAGGGAAATAATTCACCCCTCCACTTT. Translated: CASAQGNNSPLHF.

V usage is TRBV7-8 and J usage is TRBJ2-6; 9 nucleotides line up with TRBD1. This CDR3 is built from 17 residues. The V segment lost 4 bases and the J segment 3 bases; nucleotides outside the gene matches: 7. Germline V gene sequence: CDR1 SGHVS, CDR2 FQNEAQ. CDR3 region: CASSSRTGEGGANVLTF. The CDR3 DNA follows: TGTGCCAGCAGCTCCCGGACAGGGGAGGGTGGGGCCAACGTCCTGACTTTC.

The chain has TRBV7-8 and TRBJ2-5, with 8 bases identical to TRBD1. From germline, CDR1 is SGHVS and CDR2 FQNEAQ. The CDR3 runs 15 residues. Trimming cost V 5 bases and J 11 bases; bases outside gene matches: 16. The CDR3: CASSARDRFLEEQYF. The CDR3 DNA follows: TGTGCCAGCAGCGCCCGGGACAGGTTTTTGGAGGAGCAGTACTTC.

This sequence joins TRBV7-9 and TRBJ1-2, with D perhaps TRBD1 (5 bases). The CDR3 has 15 residues. Germline CDR1 reads SEHNR; CDR2 reads FQNEAQ (reference sequence). V lost 4 bases and J lost 8, with 20 bases in between. CDR3 residues: CASSSDGEAGGGYTF. In nucleotides, the CDR3 is TGTGCCAGCAGCTCAGACGGAGAGGCCGGGGGAGGCTACACCTTC.

The V and J genes are TRBV5-5 and TRBJ2-6; D may be TRBD1 (5 bases). The V end was cut by 0 bases, the J end by 0 bases, with 7 bases between. The CDR3 covers 16 residues. CDR1 and CDR2 from the germline V gene are SGHKS and YYEKEE (reference sequence). The CDR3: CASSLGGRSGANVLTF. In DNA form, the CDR3 reads TGTGCCAGCAGCTTGGGGGGCCGCTCTGGGGCCAACGTCCTGACTTTC.

V and J are TRBV6-5 and TRBJ2-7; possible D gene TRBD1, 5 bases. V lost 3 bases and J lost 4, with 10 bases in between. This CDR3 is 13 amino acids long. In germline, CDR1 is MNHEY, CDR2 SVGAGI. CDR3 DNA: TGTGCCAGCAGTTATTTCCAGGGTTACGAGCAGTACTTC. Its protein is CASSYFQGYEQYF.

The rearrangement joins TRBV18 to TRBJ1-2, with D hard to call. The V end lost 2 bases, the J end lost 1 base, and 8 bases lay between the germline ends. CDR1 KGHSH and CDR2 LQKENI come from the germline V gene. CDR3 length: 14 amino acids. The CDR3 nucleotides read TGTGCCAGCTCACCATACCCGAGTAACTATGGCTACACCTTC. This sequence encodes CASSPYPSNYGYTF.

The rearrangement links TRBV6-1 to TRBJ2-5; no clear D. This CDR3 contains 15 residues. V gave up 2 bases and J gave up 1 base, with 11 bases separating them. Germline V gene data show CDR1 as MNHNS and CDR2 as SASEGT. The CDR3: CASSELRSFQETQYF. The CDR3, as DNA: TGTGCCAGCAGTGAACTCAGGTCATTCCAAGAGACCCAGTACTTC.

This chain uses TRBV27 with TRBJ2-7; 7 bases fit TRBD1. Germline-derived CDR1 and CDR2 are MNHEY and SMNVEV (reference sequence). V shed 5 bases, J shed 4 bases, and the junction held 11 bases outside the gene matches. This CDR3 spans 15 amino acids. DNA of the CDR3: TGTGCCAGCAGTCAGATACAGGGGCCCCTTTACGAGCAGTACTTC. Translation gives CASSQIQGPLYEQYF.

This rearrangement joins TRBV25-1 to TRBJ1-1, with 11 positions matching TRBD1. Germline V lookup: CDR1 MGHDK, CDR2 SYGVNS. Trimming at V came to 6 bases and at J to 4 bases, leaving 4 bases not matched to a gene. This CDR3 contains 14 residues. CDR3 residues: CASRGQGEITEAFF. CDR3 sequence (DNA): TGTGCCAGCAGGGGACAGGGGGAGATCACTGAAGCTTTCTTT.

The chain links TRBV28 to TRBJ2-1; 15 bases map to TRBD2. With V trimmed by 4 bases and J by 2 bases, 3 bases remained unmatched. Germline lookup yields CDR1 MDHEN and CDR2 SYDVKM. The CDR3 contains 17 residues. For the CDR3, the DNA is TGTGCCAGCAGTTCGGGACTAGCGGGGGGTACCTACAATGAGCAGTTCTTC. It is translated as CASSSGLAGGTYNEQFF. Supplemented by reference TRBV28 and TRBJ2-1, the full variable domain reads DVKVTQSSRYLVKRTGEKVFLECVQDMDHENMFWYRQDPGLGLRLIYFSYDVKMKEKGDIPEGYSVSREKKERFSLILESASTNQTSMYLCASSSGLAGGTYNEQFFGPGTRLTVL.

The chain is built from TRBV27 and TRBJ2-5, with D possibly matching TRBD1 (5 bases). This CDR3 is 13 amino acids long. The V gene lost 6 bases and the J gene lost 7 bases, with 15 bases spanning the gap. CDR1 is MNHEY, CDR2 SMNVEV, per germline (reference sequence). CDR3 protein: CASSYGHLGTQYF. The CDR3 DNA reads TGTGCCAGCAGCTACGGACATTTAGGGACCCAGTACTTC.

The chain couples TRBV27 to TRBJ2-7, with a weak D call TRBD2 (5 bases). The CDR3 covers 14 residues. Germline V gives CDR1 MNHEY, CDR2 SMNVEV (reference sequence). The V end lost 6 bases, the J end lost 0 bases, and 12 bases lay between the germline ends. CDR3 loop: CASRPVRDSYEQYV. CDR3 DNA: TGTGCCAGCAGACCTGTACGGGACTCCTACGAGCAGTACGTC.